The next 4 T cell receptor beta chains were all read from a single sample in a study of shared clonotypes between healthy human individuals. Measured with immunoSEQ multiplex PCR; TCRdb has only the in-frame clones, and not every one. This table holds roughly 100,000 clones, 65% to 75% found once. The material sequenced was memory CD8+ T cells sorted from blood. As for subset: CD45RO+ cells pooled with CCR7-negative TemRA cells. These receptors originate from a woman aged 25-40 years in good health.

The chain joins TRBV5-1 to TRBJ2-1; maybe TRBD2 (6 bases). Trimming left V 4 bases short and J 8 bases short, with 16 bases between. The CDR3 length is 14 residues. Germline CDR1 and CDR2: SGHRS and YFSETQ. CDR3 sequence: CASSLGLPRDEQFF. CDR3 sequence (DNA): TGCGCCAGCAGCCTCGGACTACCGAGGGATGAGCAGTTCTTC.

This chain links TRBV10-1 with TRBJ2-3; 10 nucleotides match TRBD2. The V gene end was trimmed by 5 bases and the J gene end by 6 bases; junction bases not matched to a gene: 11. Germline-derived CDR1 and CDR2 are WNHNN and SYGVQD (reference sequence). This CDR3 is 16 amino acids long. CDR3 amino acids: CASSRSGRGDADTQYF. CDR3 sequence (DNA): TGCGCCAGCAGTAGAAGCGGGAGGGGGGATGCGGATACGCAGTATTTT.

The CDR3 region is CASSLPGHMNTEAFF. CDR3 DNA: TGTGCCAGCAGCTTGCCGGGACATATGAACACTGAAGCTTTCTTT. The gene calls are TRBV5-4 and TRBJ1-1; D is possibly TRBD1 (6 bases). The V and J ends lost 1 base and 0 bases respectively, with 10 bases between them. Germline CDR1 and CDR2: SGHNT and YYREEE (reference sequence). The CDR3 runs to 15 residues.

The J gene is TRBJ2-1, the V gene TRBV28; D is unresolved. The ends were cut back, 6 bases at V and 7 bases at J, with 16 bases in the middle. Germline CDR1 is MDHEN and CDR2 is SYDVKM. This CDR3 spans 14 amino acids. This CDR3 reads CASSTRPGRNEQFF. CDR3 bases: TGTGCCAGCAGCACCAGGCCGGGTAGGAATGAGCAGTTCTTC.